This T cell receptor beta chain appears in the sequencing data of a study of blood T cell repertoires in COVID-19. Study information: Samples of COVID-19 (acute and convalescent) were obtained from the United States, Italy and Spain. PBMCs, B-cell-depleted T cells, or T cells were the source of the cDNA or gDNA that made up the material.

This CDR3 region has 14 residues. The V gene's germline CDR1 is SEHNR and CDR2 FQNEAQ (reference sequence). V shed 7 bases, J shed 4 bases, and the junction held 8 bases outside the gene matches. The assay was immunoSEQ multiplex PCR, and TCRdb's table has in-frame clones only and misses some. The sample includes around 180,000 clones, roughly 84% of them seen just once. Followed longitudinally, the Seattle patients had been enrolled during active infection. The chain joins TRBV7-9 to TRBJ1-2; the match to TRBD1 covers 8 bases. What was sequenced was peripheral blood. The TCR was taken from a man older than 75 with COVID-19, enrolled during active disease. CDR3 region: CASIKDRVFYGYTF. Here the CDR3 DNA reads TGTGCCAGCATCAAGGACAGGGTGTTCTATGGCTACACCTTC.